The sequence of this T cell receptor (beta chain) was determined in a study of CD8+ T cells in alopecia areata. Study overall: A regimen of oral tofacitinib, 5 to 10 mg twice daily, was given to treated patients. Study observations and caveats: Lesional scalp, notably in alopecia totalis/universalis, had clonality above that of normal scalp.

Documented treatment: oral pan-JAK inhibitor, 5-10 mg twice daily. Alopecia areata patients gave lesional scalp punch biopsies and peripheral blood samples. RNA was isolated and reverse transcribed to cDNA, the sequencing template. TCRdb keeps only in-frame clones here, not all; method: immunoSEQ multiplex PCR. The sample has 90,000 to 100,000 clones; roughly 64% are singletons. This clone was counted between two and nine times. Its antigen is unknown. V lost 0 bases, J lost 8 bases, and 10 bases stayed unmatched. The CDR3 has 16 amino acids. Per germline, CDR1 MNHEY and CDR2 SVGAGI. V and J are TRBV6-5 and TRBJ2-1; TRBD2 aligns across 7 bases. The TCR sequence derives from a human donor with alopecia areata. Sample: CD8+ T cells sorted from blood, taken at week 4, from a patient treated with tofacitinib. The CDR3 protein is CASSYSGGRDTDEQFF. The CDR3 DNA follows: TGTGCCAGCAGTTACTCTGGTGGGAGGGATACGGATGAGCAGTTCTTC.